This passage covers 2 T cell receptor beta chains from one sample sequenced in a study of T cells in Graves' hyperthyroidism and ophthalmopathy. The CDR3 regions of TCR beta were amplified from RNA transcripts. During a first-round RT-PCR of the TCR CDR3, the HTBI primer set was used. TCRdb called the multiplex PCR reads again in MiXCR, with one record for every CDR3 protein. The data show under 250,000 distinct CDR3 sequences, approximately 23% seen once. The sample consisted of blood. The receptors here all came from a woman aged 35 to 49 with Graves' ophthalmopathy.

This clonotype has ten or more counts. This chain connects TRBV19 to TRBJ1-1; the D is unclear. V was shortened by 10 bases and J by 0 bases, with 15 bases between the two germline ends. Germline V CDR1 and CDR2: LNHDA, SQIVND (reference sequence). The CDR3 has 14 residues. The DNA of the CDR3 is TGTGCCACGAATCCCGGGTTAATGAACACTGAAGCTTTCTTT. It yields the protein CATNPGLMNTEAFF.

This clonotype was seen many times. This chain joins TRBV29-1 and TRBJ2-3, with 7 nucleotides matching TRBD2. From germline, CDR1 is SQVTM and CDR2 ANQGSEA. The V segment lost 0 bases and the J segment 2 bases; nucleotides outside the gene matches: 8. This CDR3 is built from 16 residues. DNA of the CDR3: TGCAGCGTTGAAGATGACCGGGACTATCTCACAGATACGCAGTATTTT. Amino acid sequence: CSVEDDRDYLTDTQYF.